The rows below give T cell receptor beta chains drawn from one sample of a study of blood T cell repertoires in COVID-19. Measured with immunoSEQ multiplex PCR; TCRdb has only the in-frame clones, and not every one. The sample consists of about 28,000 clones, roughly 80% of them appearing once. Sequencing was carried out using peripheral blood. All receptors derive from a man between 65 and 85 years old with acute or convalescent COVID-19. Each CDR3 is given with its conserved first and last residue. A D gene is named only where the DNA matches it firmly. Clone size is not always given. Where it is, it says once, few, many or a class for expanded clones.

clone size	V gene	J gene	D gene	CDR3 DNA	CDR3 protein
NA	TRBV28	TRBJ1-5	NA	TGTGCCAGCAATACCCGGGGGGGCGGCGATCAGCCCCAGCATTTT	CASNTRGGGDQPQHF
NA	TRBV5-1	TRBJ1-4	NA	TGCGCCAGCAGCGCGGGACCCGCAATGAATGAAAAACTGTTTTTT	CASSAGPAMNEKLFF
NA	TRBV19	TRBJ1-5	NA	TGTGCCAGTAGTGGCCCGCAGTTCCGGGACGGGAGGCGGCCCCAGCATTTT	CASSGPQFRDGRRPQHF
many	TRBV7-9	TRBJ1-1	NA	TGTGCCAGCAGCTCCAGGGTAGGGATGAACACTGAAGCTTTCTTT	CASSSRVGMNTEAFF
NA	TRBV15	TRBJ1-3	TRBD1	TGTGCCACCAGCAGAGATAAGGGGGCAAACACCATATATTTT	CATSRDKGANTIYF
NA	TRBV10-2	TRBJ1-1	NA	TGCGCCAGCACTTTAGCGGACACTGAAGCTTTCTTT	CASTLADTEAFF
NA	TRBV2	TRBJ1-5	TRBD1	TGTGCCAGTAATACCCAGGGGGCGATGAATCAGCCCCAGCATTTT	CASNTQGAMNQPQHF
NA	TRBV28	TRBJ1-1	NA	TGTGCCAGCAGCGTTGACCAGGGAGGGTACACTGAAGCTTTCTTT	CASSVDQGGYTEAFF
once	TRBV4-3	TRBJ2-7	TRBD2	TGCGCCAGCAGCCAAGAAAAAGATAGCGGGACCTCCTACGAGCAGTACTTC	CASSQEKDSGTSYEQYF
NA	TRBV2	TRBJ1-2	NA	TGTGCCAGCAGTGGCCCCCGGACAAAATTAGAGGGCTACACCTTC	CASSGPRTKLEGYTF
NA	TRBV3-1/TRBV3-2	TRBJ2-7	NA	TGTGCCAGCAGCCGTCTCTACGAGCAGTACTTC	CASSRLYEQYF
few	TRBV5-6	TRBJ2-7	TRBD2	TGTGCCAGCAGCTCGGGACTAGTTGCCTACGAGCAGTACTTC	CASSSGLVAYEQYF
few	TRBV3-1/TRBV3-2	TRBJ2-3	TRBD1	TGTGCCAGCAGCCAAAGCCGGGGACAGGTCACAGATACGCAGTATTTT	CASSQSRGQVTDTQYF
NA	TRBV5-4	TRBJ2-5	TRBD1	TGTGCCGTGGGTGACAGGGGGCTTCGAGAGACCCAGTACTTC	CAVGDRGLRETQYF
NA	TRBV4-3	TRBJ2-1	TRBD2	TGCGCCAGCAGCCAATTGGGGGGGGGTTACAATGAGCAGTTCTTC	CASSQLGGGYNEQFF
NA	TRBV7-2	TRBJ2-1	TRBD2	TGTGCCAGCAGCATCGGGAGGGAATACAATGAGCAGTTCTTC	CASSIGREYNEQFF
NA	TRBV7-8	TRBJ1-6	NA	TGTGCCAGCAGCACGACGGGGAGTTATCCACCCCTCCACTTT	CASSTTGSYPPLHF
NA	TRBV19	TRBJ2-3	TRBD2	TGTGCCAGTAGGGGCAGACTCCGGGGGGGCACAGATACGCAGTATTTT	CASRGRLRGGTDTQYF
NA	TRBV28	TRBJ1-3	NA	TGTGCCAGCACCTTAGGGGTGGGGGGAAACACCATATATTTT	CASTLGVGGNTIYF
NA	TRBV14	TRBJ2-1	NA	TGTGCCAGCAGCCCCCAGGGATACAATGAGCAGTTCTTC	CASSPQGYNEQFF
NA	TRBV5-1	TRBJ1-4	NA	TGCGCCAGCAGCTTGGGACAGATTGCAACTAATGAAAAACTGTTTTTT	CASSLGQIATNEKLFF
few	TRBV11-2	TRBJ1-1	NA	TGTGCCAGCAGCTTGGAGGTCTCGGAAGCTTTCTTT	CASSLEVSEAFF
once	TRBV28	TRBJ2-6	NA	TGTGCCAGCAGTCCCCGAGAGGCCGGGGCCAACGTCCTGACTTTC	CASSPREAGANVLTF
NA	TRBV2	TRBJ1-6	NA	TGTGCCAGCAGTGAGGGCAGGGGTGGTAATTCACCCCTCCACTTT	CASSEGRGGNSPLHF
NA	TRBV7-9	TRBJ2-1	TRBD2	TGTGCCAGCAGCTATCGGCGGGAGAGAGGAGACAATGAGCAGTTCTTC	CASSYRRERGDNEQFF
NA	TRBV15	TRBJ2-3	NA	TGTGCCACCAGCGCGGGGGCCCTTACAGATACGCAGTATTTT	CATSAGALTDTQYF
NA	TRBV6-5	TRBJ1-2	NA	TGTGCCAGCAGCAAACAGGGCCTGAACTATGGCTACACCTTC	CASSKQGLNYGYTF
NA	TRBV5-1	TRBJ2-3	TRBD1	TGCGCCAGCAGCAAGGCGACAGGGGGCGCACGCCTTAGCACAGATACGCAGTATTTT	CASSKATGGARLSTDTQYF
NA	TRBV29-1	TRBJ2-1	TRBD2	TGCAGCGTTGGTAGCGGGGGGGTAGCCCACAATGAGCAGTTCTTC	CSVGSGGVAHNEQFF
NA	TRBV4-3	TRBJ1-5	NA	TGCGCCAGCAGCCAAGATCCGACATGGGCAGGACAGCCCCAGCATTTT	CASSQDPTWAGQPQHF
NA	TRBV5-5	TRBJ2-2	NA	TGTGCCAGCAGCTTCTGGCTGAACACCGGGGAGCTGTTTTTT	CASSFWLNTGELFF
NA	TRBV9	TRBJ1-4	TRBD1	TGTGCCAGCAGCGAGGACAGGGCGAATGAAAAACTGTTTTTT	CASSEDRANEKLFF
NA	TRBV5-1	TRBJ2-7	TRBD1	TGCGCCAGCAGCTTGGTTCCGGACAGGGAGTACGAGCAGTACTTC	CASSLVPDREYEQYF
NA	TRBV28	TRBJ2-7	NA	TGTGCCAGCAGTATACCAAACAGGTCGACCTACGAGCAGTACTTC	CASSIPNRSTYEQYF
NA	TRBV7-2	TRBJ2-2	NA	TGTGCCAGCAGCTTGGGGGCCGTCGTAATCGGCACCGGGGAGCTGTTTTTT	CASSLGAVVIGTGELFF
NA	TRBV2	TRBJ1-2	NA	TGTGCCAGCAATCCGGGACAAGGAGGATTTAACTATGGCTACACCTTC	CASNPGQGGFNYGYTF
NA	TRBV12-3/TRBV12-4	TRBJ1-5	TRBD1	TGTGCCAGCAGCAGGACAGGGAATCAGCCCCAGCATTTT	CASSRTGNQPQHF
NA	TRBV7-9	TRBJ2-7	NA	TGTGCCAGCAGCCCCCCTGGCAGCCCGACTTCCGAGCAGTACTTC	CASSPPGSPTSEQYF
NA	TRBV19	TRBJ2-1	TRBD1	TGTGCCAGTAGTTTCAGGACAGGTCCCTACAATGAGCAGTTCTTC	CASSFRTGPYNEQFF
NA	TRBV7-9	TRBJ2-7	NA	TGTGCCAGCAGCTTAGAAGCGGCACCTTCTTACGAGCAGTACTTC	CASSLEAAPSYEQYF
NA	TRBV28	TRBJ2-1	TRBD2	TGTGCCAGCGACGGGGGGGCCAGCAGGAGGGAGCAGTTCTTC	CASDGGASRREQFF
NA	TRBV7-2	TRBJ2-3	NA	TGTGCCAGCAATTCCAAGGGGGATACGCAGTATTTT	CASNSKGDTQYF
NA	TRBV7-2	TRBJ2-7	NA	TGTGCCAGCAGCCCAGGGAGGCGCCTGAGCTCCTACGAGCAGTACTTC	CASSPGRRLSSYEQYF
NA	TRBV5-4	TRBJ2-1	NA	TGTGCCAGCAGCTTACAGGTGGCCTCCTACAATGAGCAGTTCTTC	CASSLQVASYNEQFF
many	TRBV5-1	TRBJ2-4	NA	TGCGCCAGCAGATCAGGGGATAATGGAGCCAAAAACATTCAGTACTTC	CASRSGDNGAKNIQYF
NA	TRBV7-6	TRBJ1-1	TRBD1	TGTGCCAGCAGCCTACGGACAGGGAAAAACACTGAAGCTTTCTTT	CASSLRTGKNTEAFF
NA	TRBV19	TRBJ2-7	TRBD1	TGTGCCAGTAGGGGGACAGGCCAAAGAAGCAACTACGAGCAGTACTTC	CASRGTGQRSNYEQYF
NA	TRBV13	TRBJ2-2	TRBD1	TGTGCCAGCAGCTCCGGGACAGCGAACACCGGGGAGCTGTTTTTT	CASSSGTANTGELFF
NA	TRBV6-5	TRBJ2-3	TRBD1	TGTGCCAGCACCTACCCGACAGGGGGCACAGATACGCAGTATTTT	CASTYPTGGTDTQYF
NA	TRBV7-2	TRBJ2-1	NA	TGTGCCAGCAGCTTACGGGGTTACAATGAGCAGTTCTTC	CASSLRGYNEQFF
NA	TRBV6-6	TRBJ1-5	TRBD1	TGTGCCAGCACTAAGACAGGGGGCAATCAGCCCCAGCATTTT	CASTKTGGNQPQHF
NA	TRBV6-5	TRBJ1-5	TRBD1	TGTGCCAGCAGAGGGACAGGGCTTAGCAATCAGCCCCAGCATTTT	CASRGTGLSNQPQHF
NA	TRBV5-1	TRBJ2-3	NA	TGCGCCAGCACGGTGGGTTACCGGGGAGATACGCAGTATTTT	CASTVGYRGDTQYF
NA	TRBV29-1	TRBJ1-1	NA	TGCAGCGTCGTACAGGGCCCGAACACTGAAGCTTTCTTT	CSVVQGPNTEAFF
NA	TRBV5-1	TRBJ1-5	NA	TGCGCCAGCAGCCCGGTCCCAAATCAGCCCCAGCATTTT	CASSPVPNQPQHF